In this sample, the clone carrying this T cell receptor (beta chain) turned up a few times. Antigen: not known. TCRdb reprocessed the RT-PCR reads via MiXCR and lists one record per CDR3 protein. This sample has some 540,000 distinct CDR3 sequences, with under 30% found just once. This sample is part of a study of response to subunit inactivated influenza vaccine. Study-level findings and limits: Authors proposed each seasonal influenza vaccination draws in few new T cells.

This CDR3 comprises 15 residues. Trimming left V 4 bases short and J 4 bases short, with 14 bases between. CDR1 is MNHNS and CDR2 is SASEGT in the germline V gene. This same sample was also taken into another study, of T cells expressing NK-cell markers. That source reports: Generation of TCR beta cDNA was performed by 5'RACE template switching incorporating UMIs. Eight donors were sequenced, seven testing HCMV-seropositive and one testing seronegative. HCMV specificity of the expanded NKG2C+ T cell clones stayed unclear.

V gene TRBV6-1 combines with J gene TRBJ1-3, with D tentatively TRBD1 (5 bases). Sequencing used CD4+ T cells sorted from PBMCs, obtained less than 13 days after vaccination. The clonotype comes from a man between 50 and 59 years old who received an inactivated influenza vaccine. The DNA of the CDR3 is TGTGCCAGCAGTGTACGCTGGGGACCGGGAAACACCATATATTTT. It specifies CASSVRWGPGNTIYF.